Listed below are T cell receptor beta chains from one sample, sequenced in a study of CD8+ T cells in alopecia areata. Profiled with immunoSEQ multiplex PCR; TCRdb holds only in-frame clones, not every one. The sample records approximately 150,000 clones, around 58% being singletons. The source was CD4+ T cells sorted from blood, collected at roughly week 55, from a patient treated with tofacitinib. Receptors were obtained from a human donor with alopecia areata. CDR3s include the opening cysteine and the closing phenylalanine or tryptophan. D genes are given only for firm matches. Part of the rows lack a size; the others show once, few, many or a class for expanded clones.

CASSFSGRDEQFF | TGTGCCAGCAGCTTCAGCGGGAGGGATGAGCAGTTCTTC | TRBJ2-1 | TRBV5-6 | NA | TRBD2
CSVRQGTLDGEQFF | TGCAGCGTGAGGCAGGGAACCCTTGATGGTGAGCAGTTCTTC | TRBJ2-1 | TRBV29-1 | NA | NA
CASSPPGLAGPGELFF | TGTGCCAGCAGCCCTCCGGGACTAGCGGGGCCCGGGGAGCTGTTTTTT | TRBJ2-2 | TRBV7-9 | NA | TRBD2
CASSVTGGAVQPQHF | TGTGCCAGCAGTGTGACAGGGGGCGCGGTGCAGCCCCAGCATTTT | TRBJ1-5 | TRBV6-5 | many | TRBD1
CASSPLGPGNTIYF | TGTGCCAGCAGCCCTCTCGGGCCTGGAAACACCATATATTTT | TRBJ1-3 | TRBV14 | few | NA
CASSLVSGKGHEQYF | TGCGCCAGCAGCTTGGTATCGGGGAAGGGCCACGAGCAGTACTTC | TRBJ2-7 | TRBV5-1 | NA | NA
CASSLVGLAGTGELFF | TGTGCCAGCAGCTTGGTTGGTCTAGCGGGGACCGGGGAGCTGTTTTTT | TRBJ2-2 | TRBV5-6 | NA | TRBD2
CAWRSLKTGRWTGELFF | TGTGCCTGGCGCTCTCTAAAGACAGGGAGGTGGACCGGGGAGCTGTTTTTT | TRBJ2-2 | TRBV30 | NA | NA
CASSPYTGELFF | TGTGCCAGCAGTCCATACACCGGGGAGCTGTTTTTT | TRBJ2-2 | TRBV27 | NA | NA
CASSARYGSYNEQFF | TGTGCCAGCAGTGCTCGATACGGCTCCTACAATGAGCAGTTCTTC | TRBJ2-1 | TRBV25-1 | NA | NA
CASSRSGTSGGAGETQYF | TGTGCCAGCAGCCGCTCCGGGACTAGCGGGGGGGCCGGAGAGACCCAGTACTTC | TRBJ2-5 | TRBV4-2 | NA | TRBD2
CATLRGASETQYF | TGTGCCACCCTTAGGGGGGCCTCGGAGACCCAGTACTTC | TRBJ2-5 | TRBV7-9 | NA | NA
CASSLNPSGYEQYF | TGTGCCAGCAGCCTAAACCCTAGCGGCTACGAGCAGTACTTC | TRBJ2-7 | TRBV9 | NA | TRBD2
CASSGGTENYGYTF | TGTGCCAGCAGTGGCGGGACGGAAAACTATGGCTACACCTTC | TRBJ1-2 | TRBV27 | once | NA
CAWKLVGNTGELFF | TGTGCCTGGAAGTTGGTCGGAAACACCGGGGAGCTGTTTTTT | TRBJ2-2 | TRBV30 | NA | NA
CASSLAREQYF | TGTGCCAGCAGCTTGGCCAGGGAGCAGTACTTC | TRBJ2-7 | TRBV5-4 | NA | NA
CASSLAGQGANTGELFF | TGCGCCAGCAGCTTGGCGGGACAGGGGGCGAACACCGGGGAGCTGTTTTTT | TRBJ2-2 | TRBV5-1 | NA | TRBD1
CASRAGTAYGYTF | TGTGCCAGCAGGGCCGGGACAGCTTATGGCTACACCTTC | TRBJ1-2 | TRBV6-5 | once | TRBD1
CAWSFGDRRGYTF | TGTGCCTGGAGTTTCGGGGACAGGCGGGGCTACACCTTC | TRBJ1-2 | TRBV30 | once | TRBD1
CASSSLGLNTEAFF | TGCGCCAGCAGCTCATTGGGCTTGAACACTGAAGCTTTCTTT | TRBJ1-1 | TRBV5-1 | few | NA
CASSLPSSYEQHF | TGTGCCAGCAGCTTGCCCTCATCCTACGAGCAGCACTTC | TRBJ2-7 | TRBV5-6 | NA | NA
CASSYPLGELLF | TGTGCCAGCAGCTATCCGCTGGGGGAGCTGCTTTTT | TRBJ2-2 | TRBV13 | NA | NA
CASNLEGPGNSPLHF | TGTGCTAGTAATTTGGAGGGTCCGGGCAATTCACCCCTCCACTTT | TRBJ1-6 | TRBV12-5 | NA | NA
CASSNTGTGVYEQYF | TGCGCCAGCAGCAACACCGGGACAGGCGTCTACGAGCAGTACTTC | TRBJ2-7 | TRBV10-2 | NA | TRBD1
CASSLETVPYEQYF | TGTGCCAGCAGCTTAGAGACAGTTCCCTACGAGCAGTACTTC | TRBJ2-7 | TRBV7-9 | NA | NA
CSAGETQYF | TGCAGCGCTGGGGAGACCCAGTACTTC | TRBJ2-5 | TRBV29-1 | NA | NA
CASSLLKGAENIQYF | TGTGCCAGCAGCCTACTAAAAGGAGCGGAAAACATTCAGTACTTC | TRBJ2-4 | TRBV5-6 | NA | NA
CASAPGQGMYEQYF | TGCGCCAGCGCCCCGGGACAGGGAATGTACGAGCAGTACTTC | TRBJ2-7 | TRBV5-1 | few | TRBD1
CASSWRQGTSGNTIYF | TGTGCCAGCAGCTGGCGACAGGGGACAAGCGGAAACACCATATATTTT | TRBJ1-3 | TRBV11-3 | NA | TRBD1
CASTKGEGSNTEAFF | TGTGCCAGCACCAAAGGAGAGGGGAGTAACACTGAAGCTTTCTTT | TRBJ1-1 | TRBV6-6 | NA | NA
CASSPTLGSGANVLTF | TGTGCCAGCAGCCCCACGTTAGGCTCTGGGGCCAACGTCCTGACTTTC | TRBJ2-6 | TRBV11-2 | NA | NA
CASRAGLANTEAFF | TGTGCCAGTAGAGCGGGACTGGCTAACACTGAAGCTTTCTTT | TRBJ1-1 | TRBV19 | NA | NA
CACISGAEAFF | TGTGCCTGCATTTCGGGGGCTGAAGCTTTCTTT | TRBJ1-1 | TRBV30 | NA | NA
CSVEGRSTVGQETQYF | TGCAGCGTTGAAGGACGCTCGACAGTCGGCCAAGAGACCCAGTACTTC | TRBJ2-5 | TRBV29-1 | few | NA
CASSLGGSRETQYF | TGTGCCAGCAGCTTAGGTGGGAGTCGAGAGACCCAGTACTTC | TRBJ2-5 | TRBV7-8 | NA | NA
CASSYDSSRNNSPLHF | TGTGCCAGCAGTTACGACAGCAGCAGAAATAATTCACCCCTCCACTTT | TRBJ1-6 | TRBV6-5 | NA | NA
CASSPWVGQETQYF | TGCGCCAGCAGCCCCTGGGTAGGACAAGAGACCCAGTACTTC | TRBJ2-5 | TRBV5-1 | NA | NA
CASSDADRAKTEKLFF | TGTGCCAGCAGTGACGCGGACAGGGCGAAGACTGAAAAACTGTTTTTT | TRBJ1-4 | TRBV25-1 | NA | TRBD1
CASSVSLAPGDQYF | TGTGCCAGCAGTGTCTCCCTAGCGCCCGGGGATCAGTATTTT | TRBJ2-3 | TRBV25-1 | few | NA
CASSRRLADYNEQFF | TGTGCCAGTAGTAGGAGACTAGCGGACTACAATGAGCAGTTCTTC | TRBJ2-1 | TRBV19 | NA | TRBD2
CSVGGQTYEQYF | TGCAGCGTGGGCGGACAGACCTACGAGCAGTACTTC | TRBJ2-7 | TRBV29-1 | few | NA
CATLTEVSEAFF | TGTGCCACCCTCACGGAAGTCTCTGAAGCTTTCTTT | TRBJ1-1 | TRBV28 | NA | NA
CASSLDTASQETQYF | TGTGCCAGCAGCCTAGACACCGCCAGCCAAGAGACCCAGTACTTC | TRBJ2-5 | TRBV14 | NA | NA
CATSRRTGGYEQYF | TGTGCCACCAGCAGGCGGACGGGAGGGTACGAGCAGTACTTC | TRBJ2-7 | TRBV15 | NA | TRBD2
CASSIQGNTEAFF | TGTGCCAGCAGTATACAGGGGAACACTGAAGCTTTCTTT | TRBJ1-1 | TRBV5-4 | few | NA
CASSSKTDEAFF | TGTGCCAGTAGTTCAAAGACAGATGAAGCTTTCTTT | TRBJ1-1 | TRBV19 | NA | NA
CASSATDRVQPQHF | TGTGCCAGCAGTGCAACCGACAGGGTTCAGCCCCAGCATTTT | TRBJ1-5 | TRBV6-1 | NA | TRBD1
CSVEEVGGTEAFF | TGCAGCGTTGAAGAGGTAGGGGGAACTGAAGCTTTCTTT | TRBJ1-1 | TRBV29-1 | few | NA
CASRRSSSYNSPLHF | TGTGCCTCCCGACGCTCGAGCTCCTATAATTCACCCCTCCACTTT | TRBJ1-6 | TRBV30 | NA | NA
CASRKGARGVNQPQHF | TGTGCCAGCAGGAAGGGGGCCAGGGGAGTAAATCAGCCCCAGCATTTT | TRBJ1-5 | TRBV2 | NA | TRBD1